This entry lists 32 T cell receptor beta chains sequenced from one sample in a study of CD8 T cells in Susac syndrome. RNA in amounts of roughly 0.45 to 1 ug was reverse transcribed with random hexamers. TCRdb recomputed calls from the immunoSEQ multiplex PCR reads with MiXCR, one row per CDR3 protein. The sample comprises about 300,000 distinct CDR3 sequences, roughly 85% of which are singletons, and about 0.22% rests with the top ten. Sequencing was carried out using CD8+ T cells from PBMCs. These receptor sequences come from a human donor with multiple sclerosis.

The gene calls are TRBV4-3 and TRBJ1-1; D uncertain. V shed 0 bases and J shed 0 bases, with 11 bases lying between them. The CDR3 contains 16 residues. Germline CDR1 reads LGHNA; CDR2 reads YSLEER. DNA for the CDR3: TGCGCCAGCAGCCAAGATAGGCAGGACTTGAACACTGAAGCTTTCTTT. This translates into CASSQDRQDLNTEAFF.

The chain employs TRBV3-1 and TRBJ2-1, with D possibly being TRBD2 (5 bases). The CDR3 loop spans 16 amino acids. V was trimmed by 1 base and J by 6 bases, leaving 16 bases between them. CDR1 LGHDT and CDR2 YNNKEL come from the germline V gene (reference sequence). This chain's CDR3 is CASSQVSILSGNEQFF. CDR3 bases: TGTGCCAGCAGCCAAGTAAGTATTTTGAGCGGCAATGAGCAGTTCTTC.

The J gene is TRBJ1-1, the V gene TRBV6-2 or TRBV6-3; a possible D gene is TRBD1 (5 bases). CDR3 length equals 16 residues. Germline CDR1 MNHEY, CDR2 SVGEGT. V was clipped by 3 bases and J by 5 bases, with 19 bases between them. The CDR3 protein is CASSYQLGAGRTEAFF. The CDR3 DNA is TGTGCCAGCAGTTATCAACTCGGGGCAGGGCGAACTGAAGCTTTCTTT.

This chain links TRBV9 with TRBJ2-7; possible D gene TRBD2, 6 bases. Trimming took 2 bases from V and 4 from J, leaving 13 bases between them. Germline-derived CDR1 and CDR2 are SGDLS and YYNGEE. The CDR3 is 14 residues long. The CDR3 loop is CASSVGGGGYEQYF. CDR3 bases: TGTGCCAGCAGCGTTGGTGGTGGGGGGTACGAGCAGTACTTC.

The chain couples TRBV2 to TRBJ2-1, with D tentatively TRBD1 (5 bases). The CDR3 covers 10 residues. Germline CDR1 and CDR2: SNHLY and FYNNEI. V lost 6 bases and J lost 12, with 9 bases in between. The CDR3 DNA reads as TGTGCCAGCAGGGATCAGGGGCAGTTCTTC. This encodes CASRDQGQFF. The entire variable domain, with the rest obtained from reference TRBV2 and TRBJ2-1, is as follows: EPEVTQTPSHQVTQMGQEVILRCVPISNHLYFYWYRQILGQKVEFLVSFYNNEISEKSEIFDDQFSVERPDGSNFTLKIRSTKLEDSAMYFCASRDQGQFFGPGTRLTVL.

The chain links TRBV6-4 to TRBJ2-2; tentative D call: TRBD2 (6 bases). Trimming took 0 bases from V and 5 from J, leaving 16 bases between them. Germline V gene data show CDR1 as MRHNA and CDR2 as SNTAGT. This CDR3 has 17 amino acids. The CDR3 DNA follows: TGTGCCAGCAGTGACTCTTACGCAGCGGGCCAAACCGGGGAGCTGTTTTTT. Its translation: CASSDSYAAGQTGELFF.

This clonotype was seen a single time. V gene TRBV6-5 combines with J gene TRBJ2-7; 12 nucleotides agree with TRBD2. The germline V gene has CDR1 MNHEY and CDR2 SVGAGI. The trim removed 6 bases at V and 3 bases at J, leaving 6 bases unmatched. The CDR3 sequence is 15 residues long. CDR3 in DNA: TGTGCCAGCAGAGGGACTAGCGGGCGATTCTACGAGCAGTACTTC. Protein: CASRGTSGRFYEQYF.

This chain uses TRBV7-7 with TRBJ2-1; a possible D gene is TRBD2 (6 bases). V lost 2 bases, J lost 7 bases, and 12 bases lay in between. Germline V gene data show CDR1 as SSHAT and CDR2 as FNYEAQ (reference sequence). The CDR3 is 14 amino acids. CDR3 protein: CASSLNKAGNEQFF. DNA for the CDR3: TGTGCCAGCAGCTTAAATAAAGCGGGTAATGAGCAGTTCTTC.

The rearrangement links TRBV6-6 to TRBJ2-5; TRBD2 matches 7 bases. The germline V gene has CDR1 MNHNY and CDR2 SVGAGI (reference sequence). The CDR3 is 15 residues long. V gave up 6 bases and J gave up 3 bases; unmatched junction bases: 10. The CDR3 reads CASSTTSEVKETQYF. Here the CDR3 DNA reads TGTGCCAGCAGCACTACTAGCGAGGTAAAAGAGACCCAGTACTTC.

J is TRBJ2-7 and V is TRBV6-2 or TRBV6-3, with 8 bases aligning to TRBD2. Germline assignment: CDR1 MNHEY and CDR2 SVGEGT. Losses at the gene ends were 10 bases for V and 0 bases for J; bases not matched to a gene: 8. This CDR3 spans 14 amino acids. CDR3 loop: CATGSGTSSYEQYF. CDR3 bases: TGTGCCACCGGTAGCGGGACTAGCTCCTACGAGCAGTACTTC.

This chain links TRBV4-3 with TRBJ2-3; 9 nucleotides match TRBD2. With V trimmed by 0 bases and J by 2 bases, 9 bases remained unmatched. The CDR3 runs to 18 residues. The germline V gene encodes CDR1 LGHNA and CDR2 YSLEER. CDR3 coding DNA: TGCGCCAGCAGCCAAGATCACGTGACTAGCGGAGACACAGATACGCAGTATTTT. This gives the protein CASSQDHVTSGDTDTQYF.

The V gene is TRBV13, the J gene TRBJ2-1, with D perhaps matching TRBD1 (6 bases). This CDR3 spans 18 amino acids. Germline V gene data show CDR1 as PRHDT and CDR2 as FYEKMQ (reference sequence). The V end lost 5 bases, the J end lost 5 bases, and 25 bases lay between the germline ends. The chain's CDR3 is CASSEVTGRARVNNEQFF. CDR3 DNA: TGTGCCAGCAGCGAAGTGACAGGACGTGCCCGTGTCAACAATGAGCAGTTCTTC.

This clonotype was recorded only once. Here the CDR3 reads CASSSNWEGPYEQYF. The CDR3 nucleotides are TGTGCCAGTAGTTCAAATTGGGAGGGACCCTACGAGCAGTACTTC. V usage is TRBV19 and J usage is TRBJ2-7; 7 nucleotides align to TRBD2. Germline values: CDR1 LNHDA, CDR2 SQIVND (reference sequence). V dropped 5 bases and J dropped 2; count of bases not matched to a gene: 9. CDR3 length: 15 residues.

This clonotype was seen ten or more times. V gene TRBV5-1 combines with J gene TRBJ2-1; no definite D call. Trimming left V 4 bases short and J 4 bases short, with 12 bases between. CDR3 length: 14 amino acids. Germline CDR1 is SGHRS and CDR2 is YFSETQ. CDR3 amino acids: CASSLGGGYNEQFF. CDR3 in DNA: TGCGCCAGCAGCCTAGGTGGCGGATACAATGAGCAGTTCTTC.

This chain links TRBV7-6 with TRBJ1-2, with 9 bases fitting TRBD1. J was trimmed by 6 bases and V by 2 bases; bases with no gene match: 4. CDR1 and CDR2 from the germline V gene are SGHVS and FNYEAQ. CDR3 size: 14 residues. CDR3 amino acids: CASSLWTGADGYTF. In DNA, the CDR3 is TGTGCCAGCAGCTTATGGACAGGGGCGGATGGCTACACCTTC.

CDR3 DNA: TGTGCCAGCAGCTTGGGGGGACTCGGAAACGAGCAGTACTTC. This sequence encodes CASSLGGLGNEQYF. The chain combines TRBV7-9 with TRBJ2-7; D might be TRBD2 (6 bases). CDR1 and CDR2 from the germline V gene are SEHNR and FQNEAQ (reference sequence). Trimming stripped 3 bases from V and 5 bases from J, with 14 bases between. CDR3 length: 14 residues.

CDR3 residues: CASSPEDRVSYNEQFF. CDR3 bases: TGTGCCAGCAGCCCAGAGGACAGGGTGTCCTACAATGAGCAGTTCTTC. The J gene is TRBJ2-1, the V gene TRBV9, with TRBD1 identical over 8 bases. The V and J ends lost 4 bases and 1 base, in that order; junction bases with no gene match: 7. CDR1 and CDR2 (germline): SGDLS, YYNGEE. The CDR3 loop spans 16 amino acids.

V gene TRBV28 combines with J gene TRBJ2-7; possible D gene TRBD1, 5 bases. The germline gives CDR1 MDHEN, CDR2 SYDVKM. This CDR3 contains 13 residues. Deletions cut 7 bases from V and 0 bases from J, with 10 bases between. The CDR3 region is CASIRGSSYEQYF. Written as DNA, the CDR3 is TGTGCCAGCATTAGGGGAAGCTCCTACGAGCAGTACTTC.

The chain uses TRBV6-2 or TRBV6-3 and TRBJ2-1; a possible D gene is TRBD2 (6 bases). V was shortened by 7 bases and J by 8 bases, with 18 bases between the two germline ends. This CDR3 region has 14 residues. Germline-derived CDR1 and CDR2 are MNHEY and SVGEGT. CDR3 region: CASNEETRFDEQFF. The CDR3 DNA reads TGTGCCAGCAATGAGGAGACTAGGTTCGATGAGCAGTTCTTC.

The gene calls are TRBV6-2 or TRBV6-3 and TRBJ2-1; weak D call: TRBD2 (6 bases). V dropped 7 bases and J dropped 6 bases, with 13 bases sitting between them. CDR1 MNHEY and CDR2 SVGEGT come from the germline V gene. The CDR3 is made up of 13 amino acids. This chain's CDR3 is CASNTGSGNEQFF. The CDR3, as DNA: TGTGCCAGCAATACCGGGAGTGGCAATGAGCAGTTCTTC.

This CDR3 reads CASSSLAGNTDTQYF. DNA for the CDR3: TGTGCCAGCAGCTCCCTAGCGGGAAACACAGATACGCAGTATTTT. The V gene is TRBV13, the J gene TRBJ2-3, with 9 positions matching TRBD2. The ends lost 4 bases at V and 2 bases at J; junction bases unmatched: 4. The germline V gene encodes CDR1 PRHDT and CDR2 FYEKMQ (reference sequence). CDR3 size: 15 residues.

The V gene is TRBV14, the J gene TRBJ2-7, with TRBD1 matching 7 bases. Trimming at V came to 6 bases and at J to 3 bases, leaving 8 bases not matched to a gene. Germline V gives CDR1 SGHDN, CDR2 FVKESK. This CDR3 contains 14 residues. The CDR3 is CASSSGTDVYEQYF. In nucleotides, the CDR3 is TGTGCCAGCAGTTCCGGGACAGACGTCTACGAGCAGTACTTC.

This chain uses TRBV27 with TRBJ2-7, with TRBD2 matching 8 bases. CDR1 and CDR2 from the germline V gene are MNHEY and SMNVEV (reference sequence). The CDR3 extends over 12 amino acids. V was clipped by 3 bases and J by 12 bases; unmatched bases: 7. The CDR3 reads CASSFPSGSLYF. The CDR3 DNA follows: TGTGCCAGCAGTTTCCCGAGCGGGAGTCTGTACTTC.

The chain joins TRBV7-9 to TRBJ1-1; 9 bases map to TRBD1. The V segment lost 4 bases and the J segment 5 bases; nucleotides outside the gene matches: 5. Per the germline V gene, CDR1 is SEHNR and CDR2 is FQNEAQ (reference sequence). The CDR3 contains 14 residues. CDR3 coding DNA: TGTGCCAGCAGCTCTACAGGGGGCCGTACTGAAGCTTTCTTT. The encoded protein is CASSSTGGRTEAFF.

This clonotype was seen once. The rearrangement joins TRBV5-4 to TRBJ2-7; TRBD1 matches at 7 bases. There are 16 residues in the CDR3. J lost 0 bases, V lost 0 bases, and 6 bases had no gene match. Per germline, CDR1 SGHNT and CDR2 YYREEE (reference sequence). The CDR3 bases are TGTGCCAGCAGCTTGGCCGACAGGGAGACCTCCTACGAGCAGTACTTC. Translation gives CASSLADRETSYEQYF.

CDR3 in amino acids: CASSLSGFMNTEAFF. Written as DNA, the CDR3 is TGTGCCAGCAGTTTATCAGGCTTTATGAACACTGAAGCTTTCTTT. V gene TRBV27 combines with J gene TRBJ1-1; no reliable D call. In germline, CDR1 is MNHEY, CDR2 SMNVEV (reference sequence). This CDR3 is built from 15 residues. Trimming pared 0 bases from V and 0 bases from J, leaving 8 bases between.

The V call is TRBV6-5, the J call TRBJ2-2; no reliable D call. Germline V lookup: CDR1 MNHEY, CDR2 SVGAGI. The CDR3 is 15 residues long. Trimming removed 0 bases from V and 7 bases from J, with 12 bases in between. The CDR3 bases are TGTGCCAGCAGTTACTCCCTAGGGAAAGACGGGGAGCTGTTTTTT. Its translation is CASSYSLGKDGELFF.

CDR3 sequence reads: CASGNPGVLVDEQYF. In nucleotides, the CDR3 is TGCGCCAGCGGGAACCCCGGGGTCTTGGTCGACGAGCAGTACTTC. V usage is TRBV4-3 and J usage is TRBJ2-7; the D gene is possibly TRBD2 (5 bases). Trimming cost V 8 bases and J 5 bases, with 22 bases left between them. Germline loops: CDR1 LGHNA, CDR2 YSLEER. The CDR3 covers 15 residues.

This chain joins TRBV7-2 and TRBJ2-3; D remains unclear. Germline CDR1 SGHTA, CDR2 FQGNSA. The CDR3 contains 17 residues. Trimming stripped 1 base from V and 0 bases from J, with 14 bases between. The CDR3 DNA follows: TGTGCCAGCAGCTTAGGATTCCCACGGACCAGCACAGATACGCAGTATTTT. It codes for CASSLGFPRTSTDTQYF.

The gene calls are TRBV18 and TRBJ2-5; D is ambiguous. V was cut by 2 bases and J by 2 bases, with 9 bases left in between. Germline assignment: CDR1 KGHSH and CDR2 LQKENI. The CDR3 totals 14 residues. The CDR3 sequence is CASSPELEQETQYF. In nucleotides, the CDR3 is TGTGCCAGCTCACCAGAGCTGGAGCAAGAGACCCAGTACTTC.

The rearrangement links TRBV25-1 to TRBJ1-5; maybe TRBD1 (6 bases). Germline values: CDR1 MGHDK, CDR2 SYGVNS. Trimming took off 4 bases at V and 3 bases at J, with 10 bases between the two ends. This CDR3 is 14 amino acids long. CDR3 sequence reads: CASSGRQVNQPQHF. The DNA for the CDR3 is TGTGCCAGCAGTGGCCGACAGGTCAATCAGCCCCAGCATTTT.

The chain employs TRBV4-1 and TRBJ1-1, with 7 bases that match TRBD1. After removal of 1 base from V and 6 bases from J, the junction contained 2 bases not matched to a gene. Germline loops: CDR1 MGHRA, CDR2 YSYEKL. The CDR3 runs to 13 residues. The CDR3 nucleotides are TGCGCCAGCAGCCAAGTGGGGACAGCTGAAGCTTTCTTT. It encodes CASSQVGTAEAFF.